This TCR beta chain stems from a study of T cells in Graves' hyperthyroidism and ophthalmopathy. Across the whole study: Initial diagnosis, before any treatment, was when peripheral blood was collected.

This CDR3 contains 16 residues. Trimming at V came to 3 bases and at J to 5 bases, leaving 12 bases not matched to a gene. Germline CDR1 WSHSY, CDR2 SAAADI. General observations from the study: Blood also contained most expanded thyroid clonotypes above 0.001.

Regions amplified from RNA transcripts were the TCR beta CDR3 regions. The HTBI primer set was used in a first-round RT-PCR of the TCR CDR3. TCRdb itself ran the multiplex PCR reads through MiXCR, one entry per CDR3 protein. This sample carries some 500,000 distinct CDR3 sequences, 13% to 15% of them seen once, and the ten largest clones take 15% to 20%. Only a few counts were recorded for this clonotype. Its antigen is not identified. Not enrolled were patients with uncontrolled infection, other autoimmune disease, pregnancy or lactation. The V and J genes are TRBV10-2 and TRBJ1-2; 7 bases fit TRBD1. The source of this sequence is a woman under 30 with Graves' hyperthyroidism. Material: blood. As DNA, the CDR3 is TGCGCCAGCAGTGACCTTCCCGGGACAGATTTTTATGGCTACACCTTC. Translated: CASSDLPGTDFYGYTF.